The 31 T cell receptor beta chains presented below share a single source sample, sequenced in a study of blood T cell repertoires in COVID-19 (dated by TCRdb to 2020 to 2021). To prepare the library, the immunoSEQ multiplex PCR assay was applied. Sourced from immuneACCESS, this table was stored by TCRdb with only in-frame sequences that have V and J called. A share of the clones is absent; for the studies checked, an unresolved V gene accounts for under half, and the remainder has no known explanation. The sample includes roughly 150,000 clones, with approximately 90% observed a single time. The ten largest make up approximately 5% of the sample. The sample was peripheral blood. The receptors were gathered from a man younger than 35 with COVID-19, enrolled during active disease.

The rearrangement uses TRBV9 and TRBJ2-1; TRBD2 agrees at 9 bases. Unmatched junction bases numbered 6, after V lost 4 bases and J lost 4 bases. Per germline, CDR1 SGDLS and CDR2 YYNGEE. The length of the CDR3 is 15 residues. The CDR3 DNA reads as TGTGCCAGCAGCCCGTGGACTAGCGCTTACAATGAGCAGTTCTTC. Its protein product is CASSPWTSAYNEQFF.

The genes are TRBV6-5 and TRBJ1-5; weak D call: TRBD1 (5 bases). The CDR3 loop spans 13 amino acids. The V gene's germline CDR1 is MNHEY and CDR2 SVGAGI. V lost 2 bases and J 6 bases, leaving 8 bases between the germline ends. The chain's CDR3 is CASSYAGRQPQHF. The DNA for the CDR3 is TGTGCCAGCAGTTACGCGGGGCGTCAGCCCCAGCATTTT.

The chain carries TRBV10-2 and TRBJ2-7; weak D call: TRBD1 (5 bases). Germline CDR1 is WSHSY and CDR2 is SAAADI. The V end lost 5 bases, the J end lost 10 bases, and 24 bases lay between the germline ends. This CDR3 contains 15 residues. CDR3 sequence: CASSRQQAPAPIQYF. The CDR3 nucleotides read TGCGCCAGCAGTCGACAACAGGCCCCGGCTCCTATTCAGTACTTC.

The V call is TRBV14, the J call TRBJ1-6; 7 nucleotides agree with TRBD1. CDR3 size: 14 residues. Unmatched junction bases numbered 4, after V lost 3 bases and J lost 8 bases. Germline CDR1 and CDR2: SGHDN and FVKESK. DNA for the CDR3: TGTGCCAGCAGCCAGAACAGGGGACATTCACCCCTCCACTTT. Its translation is CASSQNRGHSPLHF.

This clone was recorded only once. The gene calls are TRBV19 and TRBJ2-1, with 15 bases lining up with TRBD2. Germline V gives CDR1 LNHDA, CDR2 SQIVND (reference sequence). With V trimmed by 5 bases and J by 5 bases, 7 bases remained unmatched. The CDR3 has 17 residues. The CDR3 nucleotides are TGTGCCAGTAGTCATATTGGACTAGCGGGAGGGGACAATGAGCAGTTCTTC. This sequence encodes CASSHIGLAGGDNEQFF.

This clone is a singleton in its sample. The chain recombines TRBV19 with TRBJ2-7; TRBD2 aligns across 7 bases. Germline CDR1 and CDR2: LNHDA and SQIVND (reference sequence). Trimming took 3 bases from V and 0 from J; bases not matched to a gene: 5. The CDR3 runs to 15 residues. In DNA, the CDR3 is TGTGCCAGTAGTATCGGGGGGTCCCCCTCCTACGAGCAGTACTTC. This sequence encodes CASSIGGSPSYEQYF.

The chain has TRBV7-8 and TRBJ1-3; TRBD1 agrees at 8 bases. This CDR3 region has 14 residues. Trimming removed 2 bases from V and 4 bases from J; junction bases left unmatched: 1. CDR1 and CDR2 from the germline V gene are SGHVS and FQNEAQ. CDR3 loop: CASSLTGGGNTIYF. As DNA, the CDR3 is TGTGCCAGCAGCTTAACAGGGGGAGGAAACACCATATATTTT.

This clone was seen a single time. Here the CDR3 reads CATSDFGTGPSNTGELFF. CDR3 in DNA: TGTGCCACCAGTGATTTCGGAACAGGGCCCTCGAACACCGGGGAGCTGTTTTTT. The chain uses TRBV24-1 and TRBJ2-2; a weak D match, TRBD1 (6 bases). Looked up from germline, CDR1 is KGHDR and CDR2 is SFDVKD. The CDR3 totals 18 residues. Between the trimmed V and J ends, which lost 1 base and 0 bases, there was a span of 14 bases.

Concerning this clone itself: No conserved phenylalanine or tryptophan is present at the end of the CDR3, so a read error is the likely explanation. No DNA is shown, since the ends of the CDR3 on it are uncertain; the CDR3 is the one TCRdb lists. J is TRBJ1-1 and V is TRBV19; the table's TRBD1 call for D was not verified on the DNA. Germline CDR1 reads LNHDA; CDR2 reads SQIVND (reference sequence). The CDR3 length equals 14 residues, ends included. The CDR3 loop reads CASRTRDRGSRAIS.

This clone is a singleton in its sample. The gene calls are TRBV5-1 and TRBJ2-1; 8 bases map to TRBD2. The trim removed 2 bases at V and 5 bases at J, leaving 9 bases unmatched. The CDR3 consists of 16 residues. Germline CDR1 and CDR2: SGHRS and YFSETQ. This CDR3 is CASSFGTAGAHNEQFF. The CDR3 DNA is TGCGCCAGCAGCTTTGGCACAGCGGGAGCCCACAATGAGCAGTTCTTC.

Written as DNA, the CDR3 is TGTGCCAGCAGGTCCAGACGGACTTATGAGCAGTTCTTC. Protein: CASRSRRTYEQFF. V usage is TRBV12-3 or TRBV12-4 and J usage is TRBJ2-1, with D possibly TRBD2 on 5 matching bases. With 6 bases removed from V and 8 bases from J, the gap between germline ends came to 14 bases. The CDR3 is made up of 13 amino acids.

The chain recombines TRBV29-1 with TRBJ2-1; a weak D match, TRBD2 (7 bases). The V and J ends lost 4 bases and 3 bases respectively, with 13 bases between them. This CDR3 spans 14 amino acids. In germline, CDR1 is SQVTM, CDR2 ANQGSEA. The CDR3 reads CSVGGGPNYNEQFF. CDR3 in DNA: TGCAGCGTTGGGGGGGGGCCCAACTACAATGAGCAGTTCTTC.

The V and J genes are TRBV7-8 and TRBJ2-7, with a tentative D call TRBD2 (6 bases). This CDR3 region has 19 residues. Germline CDR1 is SGHVS and CDR2 is FQNEAQ. Trimming cost V 2 bases and J 3 bases, with 26 bases left between them. CDR3 sequence (DNA): TGTGCCAGCAGCTTAAGGCTTATAGACGGGAATGGGGAGGTCTACGAGCAGTACTTC. Residues: CASSLRLIDGNGEVYEQYF. Looking up the rest from reference TRBV7-8 and TRBJ2-7 gives the full variable domain: GAGVSQSPRYKVAKRGQDVALRCDPISGHVSLFWYQQALGQGPEFLTYFQNEAQLDKSGLPSDRFFAERPEGSVSTLKIQRTQQEDSAVYLCASSLRLIDGNGEVYEQYFGPGTRLTVT.

This chain joins TRBV30 and TRBJ1-3; D perhaps matches TRBD1 (6 bases). The CDR3 is made up of 11 amino acids. Germline V gives CDR1 GTSNPN, CDR2 SVGIG (reference sequence). CDR3: CAMEQGPLGYF. CDR3 sequence (DNA): TGTGCTATGGAACAGGGTCCCTTGGGATATTTT. The whole variable domain, remainder taken from reference TRBV30 and TRBJ1-3, is SQTIHQWPATLVQPVGSPLSLECTVEGTSNPNLYWYRQAAGRGLQLLFYSVGIGQISSEVPQNLSASRPQDRQFILSSKKLLLSDSGFYLCAMEQGPLGYFGEGSWLTVV.

This clone was observed a few times. This chain connects TRBV28 to TRBJ2-7, with 8 bases identical to TRBD1. V lost 2 bases to trimming and J lost 4 bases; unmatched junction nucleotides: 7. The CDR3 is made up of 15 amino acids. In germline, CDR1 is MDHEN, CDR2 SYDVKM. DNA of the CDR3: TGTGCCAGCAGTTTAAAAGGGACAGGCCTATACGAGCAGTACTTC. Amino acids: CASSLKGTGLYEQYF.

The chain's CDR3 is CASSRGRGGYEQYF. The CDR3 DNA follows: TGTGCCAGCAGCAGGGGGAGAGGGGGCTACGAGCAGTACTTC. The chain links TRBV9 to TRBJ2-7; D may be TRBD1 (6 bases). The CDR3 is 14 residues long. The germline V gene encodes CDR1 SGDLS and CDR2 YYNGEE. V was pared by 4 bases and J by 3 bases, with 14 bases between.

The chain employs TRBV27 and TRBJ1-1; 9 bases are shared with TRBD1. This CDR3 spans 13 amino acids. Germline loops: CDR1 MNHEY, CDR2 SMNVEV (reference sequence). The CDR3, as DNA: TGTGCATCCGGGGACAGGGTAAGTACTGAAGCTTTCTTT. Translating it yields CASGDRVSTEAFF.

The chain joins TRBV7-3 to TRBJ2-1; 14 bases line up with TRBD2. Looked up from germline, CDR1 is SGHTA and CDR2 is FQGTGA. CDR3 length: 17 residues. V lost 5 bases to trimming and J lost 1 base; unmatched junction nucleotides: 4. The CDR3 protein is CASSRLAGGRSYNEQFF. The CDR3 nucleotides are TGTGCCAGCAGCCGACTAGCGGGAGGGCGGTCCTACAATGAGCAGTTCTTC.

The J gene is TRBJ1-1, the V gene TRBV12-3 or TRBV12-4; D unresolved. This CDR3 is 12 amino acids long. The V end lost 4 bases, the J end lost 6 bases, and 9 bases lay between the germline ends. CDR3 in DNA: TGTGCCAGCAGTTCCTCCCTCTCTGAAGCTTTCTTT. Its protein is CASSSSLSEAFF.

In nucleotides, the CDR3 is TGTGCCAGCAGGGGCGACAGGGGGAGTGAAGCTTTCTTT. Residues: CASRGDRGSEAFF. The chain couples TRBV5-4 to TRBJ1-1; 9 bases are shared with TRBD1. With V trimmed by 5 bases and J by 7 bases, 6 bases remained unmatched. CDR1 and CDR2 from the germline V gene are SGHNT and YYREEE (reference sequence). The CDR3 length is 13 residues. The entire variable domain, with the rest obtained from reference TRBV5-4 and TRBJ1-1, is as follows: ETGVTQSPTHLIKTRGQQVTLRCSSQSGHNTVSWYQQALGQGPQFIFQYYREEENGRGNFPPRFSGLQFPNYSSELNVNALELDDSALYLCASRGDRGSEAFFGQGTRLTVV.

V is TRBV5-1 and J is TRBJ2-7, with 10 nucleotides matching TRBD1. The CDR3 consists of 13 residues. The junction had 3 bases not matched to a gene; V was cut back by 5 bases and J by 4 bases. Germline V lookup: CDR1 SGHRS, CDR2 YFSETQ. CDR3 amino acids: CASRGQGKYEQYF. The CDR3 nucleotides read TGCGCCAGCAGGGGACAGGGGAAGTACGAGCAGTACTTC.

This chain connects TRBV10-3 to TRBJ2-1, with a weak D call TRBD1 (5 bases). CDR3 length: 15 residues. The germline gives CDR1 ENHRY, CDR2 SYGVKD. Between the trimmed V and J ends, which lost 4 bases and 3 bases, there was a span of 13 bases. This chain's CDR3 is CAISAQQESYNEQFF. The CDR3 nucleotides are TGTGCCATCAGTGCGCAACAGGAAAGCTACAATGAGCAGTTCTTC.

This chain joins TRBV28 and TRBJ1-2; D not resolved. CDR1 and CDR2 from the germline V gene are MDHEN and SYDVKM. V was pared by 4 bases and J by 2 bases, with 14 bases between. This CDR3 has 15 residues. CDR3 sequence reads: CASSWVRAQNYGYTF. The CDR3 DNA follows: TGTGCCAGCAGTTGGGTGAGGGCGCAGAACTATGGCTACACCTTC.

This chain connects TRBV20-1 to TRBJ2-1, with D maybe TRBD1 (5 bases). Germline V gene sequence: CDR1 DFQATT, CDR2 SNEGSKA (reference sequence). With 3 bases removed from V and 0 bases from J, the gap between germline ends came to 9 bases. This CDR3 is built from 14 residues. This chain's CDR3 is CSASRRGSYNEQFF. The CDR3 region has the DNA TGCAGTGCTAGTCGTAGGGGCTCCTACAATGAGCAGTTCTTC.

V is TRBV4-3 and J is TRBJ2-6; 9 positions match TRBD1. Per germline, CDR1 LGHNA and CDR2 YSLEER. V lost 5 bases, J lost 2 bases, and 7 bases stayed unmatched. The CDR3 is made up of 17 amino acids. The CDR3 protein is CASSNNRGHTGANVLTF. Here the CDR3 DNA reads TGCGCCAGCAGCAATAACAGGGGGCACACTGGGGCCAACGTCCTGACTTTC.

This rearrangement joins TRBV28 to TRBJ2-5, with D possibly matching TRBD1 (6 bases). In germline, CDR1 is MDHEN, CDR2 SYDVKM. The CDR3 consists of 14 residues. The V end was cut by 4 bases, the J end by 5 bases, with 14 bases between. The CDR3 coding sequence is TGTGCCAGCAGTTCCGCCCCAAGGGGGGAGACCCAGTACTTC. Amino acid sequence: CASSSAPRGETQYF.

This chain links TRBV6-2 or TRBV6-3 with TRBJ2-1, with D possibly matching TRBD1 (8 bases). This CDR3 spans 18 amino acids. Trimming removed 0 bases at V and 3 bases at J, with 18 bases between. Germline CDR1 and CDR2: MNHEY and SVGEGT. CDR3 loop: CASSYSTSGGGSYNEQFF. The CDR3 DNA follows: TGTGCCAGCAGTTACTCAACTTCAGGGGGCGGGAGCTACAATGAGCAGTTCTTC.

The chain's CDR3 is CATSDRQGARTNTGELFF. The CDR3 DNA sequence: TGTGCCACCAGTGATAGACAGGGGGCAAGAACGAACACCGGGGAGCTGTTTTTT. The chain is built from TRBV24-1 and TRBJ2-2; 10 bases are a match to TRBD1. Germline V gene lookup returns CDR1 KGHDR and CDR2 SFDVKD. Germline trimming cut 3 bases from V and 0 bases from J; bases unmatched to any gene: 6. CDR3 length equals 18 residues.

The chain employs TRBV15 and TRBJ2-3, with TRBD2 matching over 7 bases. The CDR3 runs 14 residues. The trim removed 6 bases at V and 3 bases at J, leaving 6 bases unmatched. The germline gives CDR1 LNHNV, CDR2 YYDKDF (reference sequence). CDR3 in DNA: TGTGCCACCAGTGGTCGGGGAGGGACAGATACGCAGTATTTT. Its translation: CATSGRGGTDTQYF. The whole variable domain, remainder taken from reference TRBV15 and TRBJ2-3, is DAMVIQNPRYQVTQFGKPVTLSCSQTLNHNVMYWYQQKSSQAPKLLFHYYDKDFNNEADTPDNFQSRRPNTSFCFLDIRSPGLGDTAMYLCATSGRGGTDTQYFGPGTRLTVL.

The V and J genes are TRBV27 and TRBJ1-2; 10 bases are shared with TRBD1. Germline V gene lookup returns CDR1 MNHEY and CDR2 SMNVEV (reference sequence). Germline trimming cut 8 bases from V and 4 bases from J; bases unmatched to any gene: 4. There are 13 residues in the CDR3. The CDR3 reads CASATGGSYGYTF. CDR3 bases: TGTGCCAGCGCGACAGGGGGCAGCTATGGCTACACCTTC.

The chain carries TRBV7-8 and TRBJ2-2; TRBD2 is a possible D gene (6 bases). The CDR3 totals 14 residues. Between the trimmed V and J ends, which lost 5 bases and 5 bases, there was a span of 12 bases. Germline V gene sequence: CDR1 SGHVS, CDR2 FQNEAQ. The CDR3 nucleotides are TGTGCCAGCAGCCAAACTAGCCCGACCGGGGAGCTGTTTTTT. Protein sequence: CASSQTSPTGELFF. The complete variable domain, with remaining parts taken from reference TRBV7-8 and TRBJ2-2, reads GAGVSQSPRYKVAKRGQDVALRCDPISGHVSLFWYQQALGQGPEFLTYFQNEAQLDKSGLPSDRFFAERPEGSVSTLKIQRTQQEDSAVYLCASSQTSPTGELFFGEGSRLTVL.